This TCR beta chain was obtained from a study of cytomegalovirus exposure and HLA in healthy donors. General study findings and limits: More clonal expansion characterized HLA-associated TCR beta chains than equally common others in a later analysis. It was reported in a later analysis that an Asian-associated ancestry cluster showed fewer N-insertions than the 666-donor mean. Some public TCRs appeared in many individuals, while most sequences were rare.

In the PCR, 60 Vbeta and 13 Jbeta primers were used. Some clones are missing from TCRdb's copy, which holds only in-frame ones; the method was immunoSEQ multiplex PCR. The sample includes approximately 160,000 clones, more than 75% of them seen just once. The germline V gene encodes CDR1 MGHRA and CDR2 YSYEKL. V was pared by 5 bases and J by 4 bases, with 10 bases between. There are 13 residues in the CDR3. A note on this clone: The antigen remains unidentified.

The specimen was PBMCs. The chain joins TRBV4-1 to TRBJ2-3; D is undetermined. The TCR comes from a girl aged 2-10 years in good health and CMV-seropositive. The DNA for the CDR3 is TGCGCCAGCAGCAGCAGGCGTGCAGATACGCAGTATTTT. This gives the protein CASSSRRADTQYF.